This record looks at one T cell receptor (beta chain) sequence and its context. Between the trimmed V and J ends, which lost 1 base and 8 bases, there was a span of 6 bases. The CDR3 is 12 residues long. Germline CDR1 is KGHSH and CDR2 is LQKENI. If patients had autoimmune disease history or systemic immunosuppression, they were excluded. These data belong to a study of OX40 agonist ivuxolimab in advanced cancers. The protocol was immunoSEQ multiplex PCR, while the TCRdb copy is restricted to in-frame clones and leaves out a portion. The sample lists around 83,000 clones; roughly nine tenths were seen once.

The sequencing here drew on CD4+ or CD8+ T cells sorted from blood, taken in a trial of the OX40 agonist ivuxolimab. The origin of this receptor is an adult with an advanced solid tumor such as melanoma, head and neck, liver or kidney cancer. The genes are TRBV18 and TRBJ2-1; D tentatively reads TRBD1 or TRBD2 (5 bases each). This chain's CDR3 is CASSPRDDEQFF. Here the CDR3 DNA reads TGTGCCAGCTCACCACGGGACGATGAGCAGTTCTTC.